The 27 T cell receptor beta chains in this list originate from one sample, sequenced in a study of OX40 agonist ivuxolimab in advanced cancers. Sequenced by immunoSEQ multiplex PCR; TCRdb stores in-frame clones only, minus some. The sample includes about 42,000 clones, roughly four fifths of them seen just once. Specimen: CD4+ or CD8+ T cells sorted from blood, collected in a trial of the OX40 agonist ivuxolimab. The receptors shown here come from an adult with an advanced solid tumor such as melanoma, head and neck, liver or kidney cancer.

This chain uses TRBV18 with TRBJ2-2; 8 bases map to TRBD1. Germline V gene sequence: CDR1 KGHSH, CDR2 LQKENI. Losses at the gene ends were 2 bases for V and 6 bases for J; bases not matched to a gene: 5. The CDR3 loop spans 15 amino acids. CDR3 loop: CASSPDRGSPGELFF. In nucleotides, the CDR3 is TGTGCCAGCTCACCAGACAGGGGTTCGCCCGGGGAGCTGTTTTTT.

The CDR3 DNA follows: TGTGCCAGCAGCTTACGGGTAGCTGGCGCAGATACGCAGTATTTT. It encodes CASSLRVAGADTQYF. V gene TRBV13 combines with J gene TRBJ2-3; D not resolved. The CDR3 extends over 15 amino acids. V shed 2 bases and J shed 4 bases, with 13 bases lying between them. Germline lookup yields CDR1 PRHDT and CDR2 FYEKMQ (reference sequence).

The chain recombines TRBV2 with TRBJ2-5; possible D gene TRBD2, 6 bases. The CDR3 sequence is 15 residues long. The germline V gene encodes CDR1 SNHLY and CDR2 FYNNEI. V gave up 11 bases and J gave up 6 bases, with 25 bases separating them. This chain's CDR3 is CASGAFSGGVKTQYF. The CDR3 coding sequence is TGTGCCTCCGGAGCGTTTAGCGGAGGGGTCAAGACCCAGTACTTC.

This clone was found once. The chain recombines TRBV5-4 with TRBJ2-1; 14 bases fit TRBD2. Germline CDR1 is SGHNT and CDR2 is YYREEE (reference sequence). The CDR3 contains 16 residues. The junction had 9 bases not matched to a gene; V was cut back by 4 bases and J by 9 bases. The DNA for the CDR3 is TGTGCCAGCAGCCCCATTGGGACTAGCGGGAGCACTGAGCAGTTCTTC. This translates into CASSPIGTSGSTEQFF.

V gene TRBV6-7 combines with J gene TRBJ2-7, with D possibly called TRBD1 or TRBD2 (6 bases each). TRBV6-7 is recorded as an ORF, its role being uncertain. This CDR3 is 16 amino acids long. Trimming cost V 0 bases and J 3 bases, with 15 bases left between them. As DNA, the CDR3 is TGTGCCAGCAGTTACTCTGGGGGGCGCGAGTTCTACGAGCAGTACGTC. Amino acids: CASSYSGGREFYEQYV.

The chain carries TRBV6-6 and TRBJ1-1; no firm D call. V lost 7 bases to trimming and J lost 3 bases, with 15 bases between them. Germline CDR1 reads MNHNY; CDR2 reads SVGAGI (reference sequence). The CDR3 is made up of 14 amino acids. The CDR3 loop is CASTPRTGYTEAFF. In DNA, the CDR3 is TGTGCCAGCACCCCTCGGACCGGGTACACTGAAGCTTTCTTT.

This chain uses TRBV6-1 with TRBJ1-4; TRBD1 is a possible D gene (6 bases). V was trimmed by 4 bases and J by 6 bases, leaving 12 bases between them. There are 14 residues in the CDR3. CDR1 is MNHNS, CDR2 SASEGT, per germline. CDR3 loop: CASSGGGMDEKLFF. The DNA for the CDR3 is TGTGCCAGCAGTGGAGGGGGGATGGATGAAAAACTGTTTTTT.

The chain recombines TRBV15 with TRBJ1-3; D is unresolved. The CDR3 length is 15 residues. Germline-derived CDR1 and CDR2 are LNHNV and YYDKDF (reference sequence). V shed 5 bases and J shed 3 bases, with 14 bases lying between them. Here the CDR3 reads CATSAWAALGNTIYF. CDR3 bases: TGTGCCACCAGCGCTTGGGCCGCTCTTGGAAACACCATATATTTT.

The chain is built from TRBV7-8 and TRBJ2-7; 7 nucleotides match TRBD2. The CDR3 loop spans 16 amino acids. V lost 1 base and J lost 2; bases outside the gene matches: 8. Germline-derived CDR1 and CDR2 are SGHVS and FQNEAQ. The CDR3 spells CASSLGGREYPYEQYF. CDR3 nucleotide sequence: TGTGCCAGCAGCTTAGGAGGGCGGGAGTACCCCTACGAGCAGTACTTC.

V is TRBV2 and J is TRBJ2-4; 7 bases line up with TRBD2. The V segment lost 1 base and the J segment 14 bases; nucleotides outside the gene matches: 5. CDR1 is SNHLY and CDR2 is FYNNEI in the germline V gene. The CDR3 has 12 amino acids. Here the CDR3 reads CASSEGWGGEYF. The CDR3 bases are TGTGCCAGCAGTGAAGGGTGGGGAGGGGAGTACTTC.

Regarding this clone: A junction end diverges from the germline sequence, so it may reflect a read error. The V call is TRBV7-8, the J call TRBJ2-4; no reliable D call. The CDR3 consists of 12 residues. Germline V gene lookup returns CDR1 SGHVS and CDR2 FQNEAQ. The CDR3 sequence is CASSATLGDFWF. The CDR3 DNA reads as TGTGCCAGCAGCGCCACTCTTGGGGATTTTTGGTTC.

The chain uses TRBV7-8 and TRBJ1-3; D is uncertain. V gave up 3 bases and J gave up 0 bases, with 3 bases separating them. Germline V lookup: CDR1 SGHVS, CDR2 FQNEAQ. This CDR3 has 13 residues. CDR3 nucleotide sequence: TGTGCCAGCAGCTTGAACTCTGGAAACACCATATATTTT. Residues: CASSLNSGNTIYF.

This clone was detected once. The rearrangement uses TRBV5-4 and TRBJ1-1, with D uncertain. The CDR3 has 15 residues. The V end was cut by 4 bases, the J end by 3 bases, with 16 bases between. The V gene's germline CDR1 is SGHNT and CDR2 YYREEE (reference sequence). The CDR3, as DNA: TGTGCCAGCAGCCCCGACATTTATGGAGACACTGAAGCTTTCTTT. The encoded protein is CASSPDIYGDTEAFF.

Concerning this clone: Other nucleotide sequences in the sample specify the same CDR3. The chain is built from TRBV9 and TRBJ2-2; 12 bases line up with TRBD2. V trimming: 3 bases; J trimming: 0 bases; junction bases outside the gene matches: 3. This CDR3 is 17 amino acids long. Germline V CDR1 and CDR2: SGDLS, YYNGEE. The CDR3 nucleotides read TGTGCCAGCAGCGCGGGACTAGCGGGCTCGAACACCGGGGAGCTGTTTTTT. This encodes CASSAGLAGSNTGELFF.

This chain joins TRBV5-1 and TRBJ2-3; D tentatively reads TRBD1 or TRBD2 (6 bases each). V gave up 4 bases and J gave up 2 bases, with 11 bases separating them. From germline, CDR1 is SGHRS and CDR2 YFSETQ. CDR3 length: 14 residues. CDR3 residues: CASSGGHDTDTQYF. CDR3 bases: TGCGCCAGCAGCGGGGGGCATGACACAGATACGCAGTATTTT.

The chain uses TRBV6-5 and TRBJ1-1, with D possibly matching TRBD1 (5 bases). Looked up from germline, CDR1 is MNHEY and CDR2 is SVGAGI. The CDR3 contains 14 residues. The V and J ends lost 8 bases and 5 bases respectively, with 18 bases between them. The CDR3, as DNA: TGTGCCAGCCTAAGGGGCAGGACGGAGACTGAAGCTTTCTTT. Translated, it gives CASLRGRTETEAFF.

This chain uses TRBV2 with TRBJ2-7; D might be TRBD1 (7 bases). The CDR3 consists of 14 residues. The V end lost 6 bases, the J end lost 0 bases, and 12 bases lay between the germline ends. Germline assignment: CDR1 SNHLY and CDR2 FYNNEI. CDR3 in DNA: TGTGCCAGCAGGGAGGGGGCGAGCTCCTACGAGCAGTACGTC. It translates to CASREGASSYEQYV.

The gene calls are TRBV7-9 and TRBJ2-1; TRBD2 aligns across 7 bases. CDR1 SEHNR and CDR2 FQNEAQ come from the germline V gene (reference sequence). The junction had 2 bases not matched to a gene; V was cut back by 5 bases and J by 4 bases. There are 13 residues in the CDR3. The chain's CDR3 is CASSPGGYNEQFF. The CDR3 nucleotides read TGTGCCAGCAGCCCGGGAGGTTACAATGAGCAGTTCTTC.

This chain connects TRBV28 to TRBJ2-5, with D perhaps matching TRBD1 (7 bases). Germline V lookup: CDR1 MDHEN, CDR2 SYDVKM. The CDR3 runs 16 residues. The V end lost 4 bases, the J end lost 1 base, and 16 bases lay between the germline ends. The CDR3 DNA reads TGTGCCAGCAGTTCTCAGGGGGGTTCACCCCAAGAGACCCAGTACTTC. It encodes CASSSQGGSPQETQYF.

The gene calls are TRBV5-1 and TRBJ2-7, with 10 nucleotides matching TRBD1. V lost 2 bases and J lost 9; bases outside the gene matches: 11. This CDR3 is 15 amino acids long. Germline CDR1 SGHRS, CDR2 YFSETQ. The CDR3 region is CASSLTLGQGVGQYF. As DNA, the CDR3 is TGCGCCAGCAGCTTAACACTAGGACAGGGGGTCGGGCAGTACTTC.

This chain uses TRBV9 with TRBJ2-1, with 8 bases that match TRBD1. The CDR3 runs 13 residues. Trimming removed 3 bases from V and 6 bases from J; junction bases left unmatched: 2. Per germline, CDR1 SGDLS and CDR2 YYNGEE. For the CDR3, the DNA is TGTGCCAGCAGCGCCGGACAGGGCAATGAGCAGTTCTTC. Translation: CASSAGQGNEQFF.

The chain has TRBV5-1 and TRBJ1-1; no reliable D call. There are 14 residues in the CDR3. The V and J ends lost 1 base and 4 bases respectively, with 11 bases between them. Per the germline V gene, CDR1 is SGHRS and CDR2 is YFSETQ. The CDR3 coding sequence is TGCGCCAGCAGCTTGAATGGGGAGGGCACTGAAGCTTTCTTT. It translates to CASSLNGEGTEAFF.

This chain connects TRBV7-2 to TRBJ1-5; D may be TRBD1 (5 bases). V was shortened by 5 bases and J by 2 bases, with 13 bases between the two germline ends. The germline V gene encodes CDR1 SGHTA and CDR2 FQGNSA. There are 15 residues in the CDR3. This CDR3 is CASSRGRAGNQPQHF. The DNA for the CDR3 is TGTGCCAGCAGCCGAGGCAGGGCCGGCAATCAGCCCCAGCATTTT. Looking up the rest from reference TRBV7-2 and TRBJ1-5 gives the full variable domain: GAGVSQSPSNKVTEKGKDVELRCDPISGHTALYWYRQSLGQGLEFLIYFQGNSAPDKSGLPSDRFSAERTGGSVSTLTIQRTQQEDSAVYLCASSRGRAGNQPQHFGDGTRLSIL.

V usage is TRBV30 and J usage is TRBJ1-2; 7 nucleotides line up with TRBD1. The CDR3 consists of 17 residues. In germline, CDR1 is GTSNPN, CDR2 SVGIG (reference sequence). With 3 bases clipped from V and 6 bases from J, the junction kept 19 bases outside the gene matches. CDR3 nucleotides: TGTGCCTGGAGCCTAGTTAAACAGGGGAACGACGCTGATGGCTACACCTTC. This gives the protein CAWSLVKQGNDADGYTF.

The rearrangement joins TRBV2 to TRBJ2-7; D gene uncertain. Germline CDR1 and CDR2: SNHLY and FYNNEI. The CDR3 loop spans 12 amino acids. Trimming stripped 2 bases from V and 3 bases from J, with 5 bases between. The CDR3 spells CASSELSYEQYF. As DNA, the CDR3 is TGTGCCAGCAGTGAACTGAGCTACGAGCAGTACTTC.

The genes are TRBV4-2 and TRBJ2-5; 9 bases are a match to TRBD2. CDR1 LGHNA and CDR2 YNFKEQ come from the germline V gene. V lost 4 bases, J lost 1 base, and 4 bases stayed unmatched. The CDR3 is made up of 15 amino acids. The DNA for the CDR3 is TGTGCCAGCAGCCGTAGCGGGAGCTCCCAAGAGACCCAGTACTTC. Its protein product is CASSRSGSSQETQYF.

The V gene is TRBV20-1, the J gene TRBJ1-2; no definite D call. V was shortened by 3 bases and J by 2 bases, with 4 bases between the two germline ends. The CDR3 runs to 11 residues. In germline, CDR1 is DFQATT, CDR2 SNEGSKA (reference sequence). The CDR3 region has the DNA TGCAGTGCTAGCGAGAACTATGGCTACACCTTC. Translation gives CSASENYGYTF.